This entry describes one T cell receptor (beta chain). Germline V gene lookup returns CDR1 KGHSH and CDR2 LQKENI. This CDR3 has 15 amino acids. With V trimmed by 2 bases and J by 3 bases, 7 bases remained unmatched. Run at survey level, the immunoSEQ assay was version v3.0. Produced via immunoSEQ multiplex PCR; TCRdb's table is partial and in-frame only. Altogether 30,000 or so clones are present, about nine tenths being singletons, with the ten largest covering under 7.5%. This entry belongs to a study of long-term antiretroviral therapy in people with HIV. This sequence originates from a man over 45 with HIV. The gene calls are TRBV18 and TRBJ2-7; 7 nucleotides match TRBD1. The material was unsorted PBMCs, obtained about 5 years before starting antiretroviral therapy. CDR3 nucleotides: TGTGCCAGCTCACCAAGGGGGACAGCAGACTACGAGCAGTACTTC. It yields the protein CASSPRGTADYEQYF.